The source of this T cell receptor beta chain is a study of a mutant IDH1 vaccine in newly diagnosed glioma. Clones were read by immunoSEQ multiplex PCR, and TCRdb kept only the in-frame ones, dropping some. The table records approximately 67,000 clones, approximately 87% of them present only once. Time point defined: week 23, last vaccination. Topical imiquimod was applied with each vaccine dose, which held 300 ug of mutant IDH1 20-mer peptide. The donors had new WHO grade 3 or 4 astrocytomas; these were IDH1-mutant and ATRX-lost. A note on this clone: What it binds is not known.

This CDR3 region has 14 residues. The chain couples TRBV7-5 to TRBJ2-3; the DNA was not compared with TRBD1, the D call given in the table. TRBV7-5 represents a pseudogene. The TCR comes from a man between 18 and 35 years old with glioma. The source was PBMCs, collected from a glioma patient whose treatment included an IDH1 peptide vaccine. The CDR3 coding sequence is TGTGCCAGAAGCTTTAAAGGGGGATTAGATACGCAGTATTTT. It is translated as CARSFKGGLDTQYF.